A selection of T cell receptor beta chains follows, all from one sample in a study of cytomegalovirus exposure and HLA in healthy donors. Clones were read by immunoSEQ multiplex PCR, and TCRdb kept only the in-frame ones, dropping some. The sample includes around 150,000 clones, 70% to 80% seen only once; the top ten take around 1.3%. The specimen sequenced was PBMCs. These receptors all stem from a woman in her 50s in good health and CMV-seronegative. Both conserved end residues are part of each CDR3. The order of the fields is V gene, J gene, CDR3 length, clone size, CDR3 protein. Size tells how often a clone was seen (once, few, many) or the class of an expanded clone, and some rows leave it out.

v_gene: TRBV11-2
j_gene: TRBJ2-5
len: 13
abundance: -
CDR3aa: CASSSRGGETQYF

v_gene: TRBV27
j_gene: TRBJ2-6
len: 16
abundance: -
CDR3aa: CASSTRGTSGANVLTF

v_gene: TRBV21-1
j_gene: TRBJ2-7
len: 19
abundance: -
CDR3aa: CASSKAGREDSIRSYEQYF

v_gene: TRBV28
j_gene: TRBJ2-3
len: 16
abundance: few
CDR3aa: CASSLTGTGGTDTQYF

v_gene: TRBV6-4
j_gene: TRBJ2-3
len: 15
abundance: -
CDR3aa: CASRSQGGYTDTQYF

v_gene: TRBV5-1
j_gene: TRBJ1-1
len: 16
abundance: -
CDR3aa: CASSGGDRGVATEAFF

v_gene: TRBV9
j_gene: TRBJ2-3
len: 15
abundance: -
CDR3aa: CASTRGRSGTDTQYF

v_gene: TRBV27
j_gene: TRBJ1-5
len: 15
abundance: -
CDR3aa: CASSFSSPLDQPQHF

v_gene: TRBV7-9
j_gene: TRBJ1-1
len: 17
abundance: -
CDR3aa: CASSLSVRGGRLTEAFF

v_gene: TRBV5-4
j_gene: TRBJ2-1
len: 17
abundance: -
CDR3aa: CASSPSLAGGGINEQFF

v_gene: TRBV4-3
j_gene: TRBJ2-1
len: 13
abundance: -
CDR3aa: CASSQDARQGEFF

v_gene: TRBV9
j_gene: TRBJ1-6
len: 16
abundance: -
CDR3aa: CASSPGRTGGNSPLHF

v_gene: TRBV5-1
j_gene: -
len: 15
abundance: -
CDR3aa: CASSFSPGTSYEQYF

v_gene: TRBV4-1
j_gene: TRBJ2-4
len: 16
abundance: -
CDR3aa: CASSQDGGLAKNIQYF

v_gene: TRBV25-1
j_gene: TRBJ2-3
len: 14
abundance: -
CDR3aa: CASSSDRGTDTQYF

v_gene: TRBV6-1
j_gene: TRBJ2-1
len: 16
abundance: once
CDR3aa: CASSGGGFGTVNEQFF

v_gene: TRBV7-9
j_gene: TRBJ1-5
len: 16
abundance: -
CDR3aa: CASSLAGTGVDQPQHF

v_gene: TRBV9
j_gene: TRBJ2-1
len: 14
abundance: -
CDR3aa: CASSGTGTRDEQFF

v_gene: TRBV14
j_gene: TRBJ1-1
len: 13
abundance: -
CDR3aa: CASTAGLNTEAFF

v_gene: TRBV10-3
j_gene: TRBJ2-1
len: 14
abundance: -
CDR3aa: CAISEQRLYNEQFF

v_gene: TRBV2
j_gene: TRBJ1-1
len: 11
abundance: few
CDR3aa: CASRLNTEAFF

v_gene: TRBV9
j_gene: TRBJ2-3
len: 14
abundance: -
CDR3aa: CASSVATSTDTQYF